This TCR beta chain originates from a study of T cells in localized non-small cell lung cancer. In this sample, this clone turned up a few times. The antigen remains undetermined. Study outcomes and limitations: Detection in adjacent lung was observed for a median around 55 of the top 100 tumor clones. Uninvolved neighboring lung showed the greatest T cell clonality, exceeding tumor.

The length of the CDR3 is 15 residues. The J segment lost 1 base and the V segment lost 5 bases, leaving 6 bases of the junction unmatched. Per the germline V gene, CDR1 is SGHNT and CDR2 is YENEEA. The table came from immunoSEQ multiplex PCR; TCRdb's copy has only in-frame clones and leaves some out. The repertoire includes around 6,400 clones, under 25% of them detected once, and about 8.8% sits in the top ten. The sequence was obtained from a female donor older than 55 with stage I lung adenocarcinoma. The sequencing used lung tumor tissue, collected before any cancer treatment. V usage is TRBV11-3 and J usage is TRBJ1-2; 8 bases are shared with TRBD1. CDR3 coding DNA: TGTGCCAGCAGCCAGGGACAGGAATATAACTATGGCTACACCTTC. Its translation: CASSQGQEYNYGYTF.